This TCR beta chain appears in the sequencing data of a study of cytomegalovirus exposure and HLA in healthy donors. Overall study context: Earlier results showed roughly 120 million unique TCR beta sequences derived from roughly 180 million T cells. Findings and limits, study-wide: The likely explanation for a cluster of highly shared sequence variants was sequencing artifact. Sequencing depth across donors, presence/absence analyses assumed, was roughly uniform.

V lost 8 bases and J lost 9; bases outside the gene matches: 7. Germline V gene data show CDR1 as MDHEN and CDR2 as SYDVKM. The CDR3 extends over 12 amino acids. Healthy bone marrow donors formed the donor group. Use of 60 Vbeta and 13 Jbeta primers characterized the PCR. The method was immunoSEQ multiplex PCR; TCRdb's version includes in-frame clones alone and lacks a portion of them. Here the sample spans fewer than 200,000 clones, 80% being singletons. Concerning this clone: Its antigen remains unknown.

Input material: PBMCs. This TCR derives from a man aged 25-45 years in good health and CMV-seronegative. The gene calls are TRBV28 and TRBJ2-1; 7 bases agree with TRBD2. This chain's CDR3 is CASRGGEGEQFF. The DNA of the CDR3 is TGTGCCAGCCGTGGGGGGGAGGGTGAGCAGTTCTTC.